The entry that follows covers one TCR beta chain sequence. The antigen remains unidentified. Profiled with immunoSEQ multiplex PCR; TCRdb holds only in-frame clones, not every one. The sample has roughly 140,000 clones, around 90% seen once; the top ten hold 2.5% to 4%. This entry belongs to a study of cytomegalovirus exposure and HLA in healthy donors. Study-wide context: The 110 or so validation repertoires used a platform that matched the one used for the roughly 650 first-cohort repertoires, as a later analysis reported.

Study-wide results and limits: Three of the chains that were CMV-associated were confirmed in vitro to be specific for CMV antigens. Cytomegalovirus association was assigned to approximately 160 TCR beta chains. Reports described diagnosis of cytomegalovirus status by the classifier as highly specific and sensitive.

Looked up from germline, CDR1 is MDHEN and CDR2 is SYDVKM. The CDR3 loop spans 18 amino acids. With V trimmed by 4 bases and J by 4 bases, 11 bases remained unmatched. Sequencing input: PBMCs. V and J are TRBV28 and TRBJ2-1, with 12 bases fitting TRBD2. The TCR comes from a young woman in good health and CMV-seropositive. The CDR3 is CASSSIWTSGEVYNEQFF. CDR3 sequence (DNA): TGTGCCAGCAGTTCCATTTGGACTAGCGGGGAAGTTTACAATGAGCAGTTCTTC.